This TCR beta chain was captured in a study of T-cell memory formation after mild COVID-19. Overall study: Clusters were largely donor specific.

Regarding the study as a whole: Largely, contracting CD4+ clones fell within CM and EM, and contracting CD8+ clones within EMRA. Certain responding clones were present in pre-infection memory, suggesting participation of cross-reactive memory.

Trimming removed 0 bases from V and 1 base from J; junction bases left unmatched: 3. Germline assignment: CDR1 LNHNV and CDR2 YYDKDF (reference sequence). The CDR3 covers 17 residues. On this clonotype itself: What it recognizes is unknown.

TCRdb itself ran the 5' RACE reads through MiXCR, one entry per CDR3 protein. The sample has about 82,000 distinct CDR3 sequences; over 13% are singletons. The chain recombines TRBV15 with TRBJ1-1, with 12 bases fitting TRBD1. The specimen was PBMCs or a T cell subset sorted from them (not recorded which). This TCR was sampled from a man in his late teens or twenties who had mild COVID-19 (a few samples of this study predate the infection). Cell type and time point are not known. Written as DNA, the CDR3 is TGTGCCACCAGCAGAGAGGGACAGGGGGCTACGAACACTGAAGCTTTCTTT. Translating gives CATSREGQGATNTEAFF.